The rows below give T cell receptor beta chains drawn from one sample of a study of blood T cell repertoires in COVID-19. Clones were read by immunoSEQ multiplex PCR, and TCRdb kept only the in-frame ones, dropping some. The table has about 140,000 clones, roughly 84% seen once. The specimen was peripheral blood. These receptors all come from a woman aged 55-69 years with acute or convalescent COVID-19. CDR3s include the opening cysteine and the closing phenylalanine or tryptophan. Fields, in order: CDR3 protein, CDR3 DNA, J gene, clone size, D gene, V gene. A D gene is named only where the DNA matches it firmly. Size is omitted from some rows. Given values are once, few, many or a class for expanded clones.

CDR3: CASSPNLAATAYEQYF
DNA: TGTGCCAGCTCACCCAATTTAGCGGCGACAGCCTACGAGCAGTACTTC
J: TRBJ2-7
size: many
D: .
V: TRBV18

CDR3: CATRRDSIEETQYF
DNA: TGTGCCACACGCCGGGACAGTATCGAAGAGACCCAGTACTTC
J: TRBJ2-5
size: .
D: TRBD1
V: TRBV2

CDR3: CASLTGSGYGYTF
DNA: TGTGCCAGTTTAACAGGGTCGGGCTATGGCTACACCTTC
J: TRBJ1-2
size: .
D: .
V: TRBV28

CDR3: CASSLAGSYEQYF
DNA: TGTGCCAGCAGTTTGGCAGGGTCCTACGAGCAGTACTTC
J: TRBJ2-7
size: .
D: .
V: TRBV27

CDR3: CASSEVGGGTPQYF
DNA: TGTGCCAGCAGTGAAGTCGGCGGGGGGACCCCCCAGTACTTC
J: TRBJ2-4
size: .
D: TRBD2
V: TRBV2

CDR3: CASSRELTGGRTEAFF
DNA: TGTGCCAGCAGCCGAGAACTGACAGGGGGTCGAACTGAAGCTTTCTTT
J: TRBJ1-1
size: .
D: TRBD1
V: TRBV6-6

CDR3: CASSQDRQGVGTTDTQYF
DNA: TGCGCCAGCAGCCAAGATCGACAGGGGGTAGGGACCACAGATACGCAGTATTTT
J: TRBJ2-3
size: .
D: TRBD1
V: TRBV4-1

CDR3: CASSSLDRWRGEGEQFF
DNA: TGTGCCAGCAGCAGCTTAGATCGTTGGCGGGGGGAGGGTGAGCAGTTCTTC
J: TRBJ2-1
size: .
D: TRBD2
V: TRBV11-3

CDR3: CASSYGEQFF
DNA: TGTGCCAGCAGTTACGGTGAGCAGTTCTTC
J: TRBJ2-1
size: .
D: .
V: TRBV28

CDR3: CASSPGPGGTGELFF
DNA: TGTGCCAGCAGCCCAGGGCCAGGGGGCACCGGGGAGCTGTTTTTT
J: TRBJ2-2
size: .
D: TRBD1
V: TRBV7-3

CDR3: CSEMGQTSSYNEQFF
DNA: TGCAGCGAGATGGGACAGACGAGCTCCTACAATGAGCAGTTCTTC
J: TRBJ2-1
size: .
D: TRBD1
V: TRBV29-1

CDR3: CASSYSGRALNYGYTF
DNA: TGTGCCAGCAGTTACTCGGGCAGGGCCCTAAACTATGGCTACACCTTC
J: TRBJ1-2
size: .
D: .
V: TRBV6-5

CDR3: CASGRQGSTEAFF
DNA: TGTGCCAGCGGTCGACAGGGGAGCACTGAAGCTTTCTTT
J: TRBJ1-1
size: .
D: TRBD1
V: TRBV9

CDR3: CASTTGSNVLTF
DNA: TGTGCCAGCACTACAGGGTCCAACGTCCTGACTTTC
J: TRBJ2-6
size: few
D: .
V: TRBV11-1

CDR3: CASKPGTSLGEQFF
DNA: TGTGCCAGCAAACCTGGGACATCCCTGGGTGAGCAGTTCTTC
J: TRBJ2-1
size: .
D: .
V: TRBV2

CDR3: CASRQLAAYNEQFF
DNA: TGCGCCAGCAGGCAGCTAGCGGCCTACAATGAGCAGTTCTTC
J: TRBJ2-1
size: .
D: TRBD2
V: TRBV5-1

CDR3: CASSLSGRGNTEAFF
DNA: TGTGCCAGCAGCTTATCGGGCAGGGGGAACACTGAAGCTTTCTTT
J: TRBJ1-1
size: .
D: .
V: TRBV7-2